The clone carrying this TCR beta chain was seen only a few times. Its target is unknown. The sample is drawn from a study of T-cell memory formation after mild COVID-19. Constant-segment primers served in 5'RACE that generated TCR alpha and TCR beta cDNA libraries bearing sample barcodes and UMIs. TCRdb reanalysed the 5' RACE reads using MiXCR and keeps one entry per CDR3 protein. The sample yields about 560,000 distinct CDR3 sequences, less than 25% seen once. The V segment lost 2 bases and the J segment 7 bases; nucleotides outside the gene matches: 3. Germline values: CDR1 SGHTA, CDR2 FQGNSA. This CDR3 spans 14 amino acids. Regarding the study as a whole: The appearance of some responding clones in pre-infection memory suggested that cross-reactive memory joined. Later expanders leaned toward CD4+, whereas clones contracting from day 15 to 85 were balanced CD4/CD8. Those CD4+ clones that contracted were mainly in CM and EM (CD8+ ones in EMRA).

The specimen sequenced was PBMCs or a T cell subset sorted from them (not recorded which). The rearrangement links TRBV7-2 to TRBJ2-2; 8 nucleotides align to TRBD1. This TCR came from an adult woman who had mild COVID-19 (a few samples of this study predate the infection). Cell type and time point are not known. CDR3 region: CASSLQGAVGELFF. The CDR3 bases are TGTGCCAGCAGCTTACAGGGGGCGGTCGGGGAGCTGTTTTTT.